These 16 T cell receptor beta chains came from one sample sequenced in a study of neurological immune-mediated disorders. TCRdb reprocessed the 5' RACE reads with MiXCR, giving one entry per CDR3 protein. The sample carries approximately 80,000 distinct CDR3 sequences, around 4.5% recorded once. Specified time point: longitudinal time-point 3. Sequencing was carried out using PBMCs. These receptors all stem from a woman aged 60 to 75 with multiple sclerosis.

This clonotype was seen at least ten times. The CDR3 region is CASSQDGEAIYSNQPQHF. CDR3 nucleotides: TGCGCCAGCAGCCAAGATGGGGAGGCGATATATAGCAATCAGCCCCAGCATTTT. This sequence joins TRBV4-1 and TRBJ1-5; D call uncertain. This CDR3 is 18 amino acids long. V was shortened by 0 bases and J by 0 bases, with 15 bases between the two germline ends. Germline-derived CDR1 and CDR2 are MGHRA and YSYEKL.

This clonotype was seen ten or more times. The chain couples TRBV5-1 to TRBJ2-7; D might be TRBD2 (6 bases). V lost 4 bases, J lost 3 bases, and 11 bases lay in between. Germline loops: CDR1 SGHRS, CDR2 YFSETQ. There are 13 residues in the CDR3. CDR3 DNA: TGCGCCAGCAGCCCGGGACTGAGCTACGAGCAGTACTTC. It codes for CASSPGLSYEQYF.

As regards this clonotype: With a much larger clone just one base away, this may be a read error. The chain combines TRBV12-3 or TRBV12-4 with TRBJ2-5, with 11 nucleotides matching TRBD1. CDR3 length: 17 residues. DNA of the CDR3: TGTACCAGCAGTCCCCGTCCGGGACAGGGGGGGCTAGAGACCCAGTACTTC. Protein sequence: CTSSPRPGQGGLETQYF.

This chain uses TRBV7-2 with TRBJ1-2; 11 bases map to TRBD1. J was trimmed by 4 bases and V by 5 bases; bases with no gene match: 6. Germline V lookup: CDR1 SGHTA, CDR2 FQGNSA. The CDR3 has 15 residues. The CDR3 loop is CASSTRTGGVYGYTF. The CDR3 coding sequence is TGTGCCAGCAGCACCCGGACAGGGGGCGTCTATGGCTACACCTTC.

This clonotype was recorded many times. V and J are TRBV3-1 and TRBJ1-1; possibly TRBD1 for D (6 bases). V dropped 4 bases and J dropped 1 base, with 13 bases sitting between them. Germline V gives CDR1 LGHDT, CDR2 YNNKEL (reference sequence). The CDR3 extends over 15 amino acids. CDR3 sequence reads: CASSPNRVGNTEAFF. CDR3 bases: TGTGCCAGCAGCCCCAACAGGGTTGGGAACACTGAAGCTTTCTTT.

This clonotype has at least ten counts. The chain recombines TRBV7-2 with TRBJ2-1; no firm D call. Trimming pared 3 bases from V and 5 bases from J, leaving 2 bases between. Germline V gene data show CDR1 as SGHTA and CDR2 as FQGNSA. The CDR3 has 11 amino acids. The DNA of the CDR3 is TGTGCCAGCAGCTTTCACAATGAGCAGTTCTTC. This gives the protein CASSFHNEQFF.

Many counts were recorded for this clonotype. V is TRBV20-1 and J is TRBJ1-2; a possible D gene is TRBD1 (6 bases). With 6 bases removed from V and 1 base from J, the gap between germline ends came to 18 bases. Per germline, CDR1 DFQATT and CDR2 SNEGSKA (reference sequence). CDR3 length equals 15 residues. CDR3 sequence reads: CSARGRTDLNYGYTF. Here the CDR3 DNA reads TGCAGTGCCAGGGGCCGGACGGACCTTAACTATGGCTACACCTTC.

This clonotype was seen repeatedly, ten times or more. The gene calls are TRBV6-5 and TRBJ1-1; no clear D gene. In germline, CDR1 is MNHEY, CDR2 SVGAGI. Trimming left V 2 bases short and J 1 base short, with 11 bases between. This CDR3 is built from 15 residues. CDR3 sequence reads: CASSYLGRANTEAFF. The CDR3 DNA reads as TGTGCCAGCAGTTACCTAGGCAGAGCGAACACTGAAGCTTTCTTT.

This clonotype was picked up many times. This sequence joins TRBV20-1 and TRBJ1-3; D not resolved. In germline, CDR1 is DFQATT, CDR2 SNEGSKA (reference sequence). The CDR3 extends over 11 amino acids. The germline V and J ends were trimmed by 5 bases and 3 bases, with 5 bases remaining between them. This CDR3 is CSAEIGNTIYF. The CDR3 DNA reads TGCAGTGCTGAAATTGGAAACACCATATATTTT.

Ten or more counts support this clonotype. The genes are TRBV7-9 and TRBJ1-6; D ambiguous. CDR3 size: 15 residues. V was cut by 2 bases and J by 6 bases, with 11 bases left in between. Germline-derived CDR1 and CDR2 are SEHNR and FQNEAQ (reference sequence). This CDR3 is CASSLRVSANSPLHF. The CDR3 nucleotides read TGTGCCAGCAGCTTACGCGTGTCAGCTAATTCACCCCTCCACTTT.

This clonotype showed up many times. The CDR3 sequence: CASRDRGSSSYEQYF. The CDR3 DNA reads as TGCGCCAGCAGGGACCGGGGTAGCAGTTCCTACGAGCAGTACTTC. The V and J genes are TRBV5-1 and TRBJ2-7; D may be TRBD2 (5 bases). This CDR3 is built from 15 residues. V lost 5 bases and J 1 base, leaving 16 bases between the germline ends. The germline V gene has CDR1 SGHRS and CDR2 YFSETQ.

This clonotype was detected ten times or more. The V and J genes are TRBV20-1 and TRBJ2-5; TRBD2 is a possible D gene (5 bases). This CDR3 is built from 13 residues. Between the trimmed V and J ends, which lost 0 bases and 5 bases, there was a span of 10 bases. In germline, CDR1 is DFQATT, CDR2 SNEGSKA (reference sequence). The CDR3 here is CSARDSSLETQYF. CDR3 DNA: TGCAGTGCTAGAGATTCTAGCTTGGAGACCCAGTACTTC.

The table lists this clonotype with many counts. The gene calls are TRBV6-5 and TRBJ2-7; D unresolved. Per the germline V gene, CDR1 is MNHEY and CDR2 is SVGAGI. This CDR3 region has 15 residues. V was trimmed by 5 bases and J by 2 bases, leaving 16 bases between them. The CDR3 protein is CASSQALYGPYEQYF. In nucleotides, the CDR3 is TGTGCCAGCAGTCAAGCCTTGTATGGACCCTACGAGCAGTACTTC.

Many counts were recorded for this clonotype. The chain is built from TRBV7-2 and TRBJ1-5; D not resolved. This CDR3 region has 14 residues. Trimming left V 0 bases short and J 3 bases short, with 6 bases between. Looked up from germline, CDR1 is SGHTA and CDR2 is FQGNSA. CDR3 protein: CASSLAFTNQPQHF. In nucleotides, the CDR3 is TGTGCCAGCAGCTTAGCGTTCACCAATCAGCCCCAGCATTTT.

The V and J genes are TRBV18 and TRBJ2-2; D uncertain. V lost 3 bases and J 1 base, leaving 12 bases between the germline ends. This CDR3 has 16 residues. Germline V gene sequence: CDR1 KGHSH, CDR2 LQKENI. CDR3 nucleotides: TGTGCCAGCTCACCGTTGGGGAAGAGGAACACCGGGGAGCTGTTTTTT. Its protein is CASSPLGKRNTGELFF.

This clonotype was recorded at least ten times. CDR3 sequence: CASNSRRGAQPQHF. In DNA form, the CDR3 reads TGTGCCAGCAACTCCCGCAGGGGAGCCCAGCCCCAGCATTTT. This chain uses TRBV6-5 with TRBJ1-5, with D perhaps matching TRBD1 (6 bases). Germline values: CDR1 MNHEY, CDR2 SVGAGI. The CDR3 extends over 14 amino acids. V was shortened by 7 bases and J by 7 bases, with 17 bases between the two germline ends.